The 4 T cell receptor beta chains presented below share a single source sample, sequenced in a study of breast tumors, draining lymph nodes, adjacent tissues (dated by TCRdb to between 2015 and 2016). Libraries were built with multiplex PCR. The instrument given in TCRdb is Illumina HiSeq 2000. TCRdb reprocessing: public reads trimmed at Q25 with fastp, clones called with MiXCR, in-frame beta chains kept. Each entry is one CDR3 protein sequence, shown with its most common DNA and genes. The sample data list 20,000 to 25,000 distinct CDR3 sequences, and about 54% of these were observed just once. Roughly an eighth of the sample rests with the top ten. Specimen: breast tumor tissue. The receptors were sampled from a female donor with breast cancer. Some clones in this sample may be carry-over from other donors' samples.

This clonotype has a count of ten or more. The V and J genes are TRBV27 and TRBJ2-5; possible D gene TRBD1, 6 bases. The V end was cut by 7 bases, the J end by 1 base, with 16 bases between. The CDR3 covers 15 residues. Per germline, CDR1 MNHEY and CDR2 SMNVEV (reference sequence). CDR3 loop: CASNPTGLVQETQYF. The CDR3 bases are TGTGCCAGCAACCCGACAGGTCTGGTCCAAGAGACCCAGTACTTC.

To note about this clonotype: A junction boundary mismatches the germline segment, possibly from a read error. This rearrangement joins TRBV2 to TRBJ2-1; weak D call: TRBD2 (6 bases). Germline CDR1 and CDR2: SNHLY and FYNNEI. The CDR3 is made up of 15 amino acids. The CDR3: CASSAWRAGLHEQIF. The CDR3 nucleotides read TGTGCCAGCAGTGCTTGGCGGGCGGGGCTCCATGAGCAGATCTTC.

The chain has TRBV6-1 and TRBJ2-1, with 15 bases lining up with TRBD2. V gave up 5 bases and J gave up 7 bases; unmatched junction bases: 12. CDR1 is MNHNS and CDR2 is SASEGT in the germline V gene. The CDR3 contains 18 residues. As DNA, the CDR3 is TGTGCCAGCAGTACCGGGACAGGGACTAGCGGGAGGTCAAATGAGCAGTTCTTC. It encodes CASSTGTGTSGRSNEQFF.

V is TRBV3-2 and J is TRBJ2-7; the table's D call TRBD1 went unverified against the DNA. TRBV3-2 is described as a pseudogene. The CDR3 covers 14 residues. The CDR3 spells CANDRGVTTYEQYF. The CDR3 DNA is TGTGCCAACGACAGGGGGGTGACAACCTACGAGCAGTACTTC.